This is a list of T cell receptor beta chains from one sample in a study of blood T cell repertoires in COVID-19. Clones were sequenced by immunoSEQ multiplex PCR, and TCRdb holds only the in-frame ones, with some missing. The sample consists of 25,000 to 30,000 clones, around 85% of them appearing once. The sequenced sample consisted of peripheral blood. Source of these receptors: a man between 45 and 60 years old with active or convalescent COVID-19. Both conserved end residues are part of each CDR3. Each record gives: clone size, V gene, J gene, D gene, CDR3 protein. D genes are given only for firm matches. Clone size is stated in some rows and not others, as once, few, many or a class when expanded.

-	TRBV11-2	TRBJ2-7	-	CASSRGIRQGHYEQYF
-	TRBV29-1	TRBJ1-2	-	CSVETGNYGYTF
-	TRBV21-1	TRBJ2-4	-	CASSYDRVGGIQYF
-	TRBV4-2	TRBJ2-1	TRBD2	CASSQVAGGNNEQFF
-	TRBV13	TRBJ2-4	TRBD1	CASSSGTGRYIQYF
-	TRBV7-3	TRBJ1-1	-	CASSFRENTEAFF
-	TRBV2	TRBJ1-6	-	CASSPRRVYNSPLHF
once	TRBV3-1/TRBV3-2	TRBJ1-2	-	CASSPTGPGGYTF
-	TRBV6-4	TRBJ2-2	-	CASSRGADTGELFF
-	TRBV2	TRBJ1-6	-	CASRRGEVDYNSPLHF
-	TRBV9	TRBJ1-2	-	CASSVYRDSGYGYTF
once	TRBV6-6	TRBJ1-2	-	CASSTSMIGYTF
few	TRBV10-3	TRBJ1-3	-	CAISDGGSGNTIYF
-	TRBV18	TRBJ1-6	TRBD1	CASSPRETGNSPLHF
-	TRBV6-5	TRBJ2-4	-	CASRAGFATKNIQYF
-	TRBV27	TRBJ2-1	TRBD2	CASSLWGSGAYNEQFF
-	TRBV29-1	TRBJ2-6	TRBD1	CSVQAGTGSSGANVLTF
few	TRBV29-1	TRBJ2-1	-	CSVYGTSYSSYNEQFF
-	TRBV6-5	TRBJ1-4	-	CASSYSEGSYEKLFF
-	TRBV7-2	TRBJ2-1	TRBD1	CASSPRDRVPNEQFF
-	TRBV15	TRBJ2-3	-	CATSRDLLGGDTQYF
-	TRBV21-1	TRBJ2-3	-	CASSKPLTSGGSTDTQYF
-	TRBV5-1	TRBJ2-2	-	CASSLALGSQGELFF
-	TRBV12-5	TRBJ2-2	TRBD2	CASGRFRATGTMNTGELFF
-	TRBV28	TRBJ1-6	TRBD1	CASSSRSTGTDNSPLHF
-	TRBV7-3	TRBJ2-3	TRBD1	CASSAQGPDTQYF
-	TRBV10-2	TRBJ2-7	TRBD2	CASSESLAGGQRQYF
-	TRBV3-1/TRBV3-2	TRBJ1-6	-	CASGKRESASYNSPLHF
-	TRBV7-9	TRBJ2-2	TRBD2	CASSLTASGRRPNTGELFF
-	TRBV5-1	TRBJ2-7	TRBD1	CASSWDRDGPYEQYF
-	TRBV5-6	TRBJ1-1	TRBD1	CASIGTDNTEAFF
-	TRBV5-4	TRBJ2-1	TRBD2	CASSPGGGPSSYNEQFF
-	TRBV9	TRBJ1-2	-	CASNTLASYGYTF
-	TRBV11-2	TRBJ2-5	-	CASSLSADWETQYF
-	TRBV9	TRBJ2-2	TRBD1	CASSVGGQGNTGELFF
-	TRBV2	TRBJ2-7	TRBD2	CASSRTSGSHEQYF
-	TRBV21-1	TRBJ1-2	-	CASSATGCDYGYTF
-	TRBV9	TRBJ2-5	-	CASSPWDIQETQYF
-	TRBV5-1	TRBJ1-2	TRBD1	CASSTGQGVYGYTF
-	TRBV2	TRBJ2-7	TRBD2	CASSGTRLYEQYF
-	TRBV12-5	TRBJ2-5	-	CASGLVKTGREGHQETQYF
-	TRBV9	TRBJ2-1	-	CASSAGTKEQFF
-	TRBV6-1	TRBJ1-2	TRBD1	CASSADRDRGPGNYGYTF
-	TRBV19	TRBJ2-7	-	CASGSGYEQYF
-	TRBV9	TRBJ2-1	-	CASTSSTAGTYNEQFF
few	TRBV4-1	TRBJ2-3	-	CASSQDRGRVDTQYF
-	TRBV19	TRBJ1-1	-	CASSLAGDLEAFF
-	TRBV25-1	TRBJ2-7	TRBD2	CASSDPPGLDRYEQYF
-	TRBV11-1	TRBJ2-5	TRBD1	CASSPDRGLETQYF
few	TRBV7-2	TRBJ1-4	TRBD1	CASSQGVGANEKLFF
-	TRBV19	TRBJ1-6	TRBD1	CASSYRGFNSPLHF
once	TRBV7-9	TRBJ1-2	-	CASSTTSPGDGYTF
-	TRBV1	TRBJ2-1	-	CTSSHTARGAHNEQFF
-	TRBV28	TRBJ1-1	-	CASSLTGNTEAFF
-	TRBV28	TRBJ1-5	-	CASSVAGALWGPQHF
-	TRBV19	TRBJ2-7	-	CASSIRQSRIARRPYEQYF
-	TRBV5-1	TRBJ2-2	TRBD2	CASSSGLAGGPITGELFF
-	TRBV11-2	TRBJ2-3	TRBD1	CASTTGQASTDTQYF